This T cell receptor (beta chain) was sequenced during a study of OX40 agonist ivuxolimab in advanced cancers. Overall study results and limits: Antigen targets of the expanded peripheral T cells went undetermined. Doses of 0.1 to 3.0 mg/kg were accompanied by clonal expansion of CD4+ and CD8+ blood T cells by week 6.

Assay: immunoSEQ multiplex PCR; the TCRdb copy retains only in-frame clones and omits some. The table has some 70,000 clones, 80% to 90% seen once. As to this clone: Its antigen remains unknown.

The sample was CD4+ or CD8+ T cells sorted from blood, taken in a trial of the OX40 agonist ivuxolimab. This TCR was recovered from an adult with an advanced solid tumor such as melanoma, head and neck, liver or kidney cancer.

The CDR3 loop reads CASSLDGDYGYTF. In DNA, the CDR3 is TGTGCCAGCAGTCTCGACGGGGACTATGGCTACACCTTC. The gene calls are TRBV6-5 and TRBJ1-2, with D hard to call. Germline V gives CDR1 MNHEY, CDR2 SVGAGI. This CDR3 region has 13 residues. Trimming removed 5 bases from V and 3 bases from J, with 10 bases in between.